The clone carrying this TCR beta chain occurred a few times. Antigen unknown. CDR1 is MNHEY, CDR2 SVGAGI, per germline. Deletions cut 1 base from V and 1 base from J, with 2 bases between. The CDR3 length is 14 residues. The time point here: patch test 1, 2 weeks after DPC sensitization. Treatment denoted: therapeutic diphenylcyclopropenone sensitization with weekly scalp DPC. The authors extracted total RNA from unfractionated whole blood. Library preparation tagged each individual cDNA molecule with a unique molecular identifier. TCRdb ran MiXCR on the RACE reads and lists one entry per CDR3 protein. The sample consists of approximately 350,000 distinct CDR3 sequences, around 7% of them appearing once. These data originate in a study of human T cells and chemical hapten exposure. Findings of the study overall: The formation of large CDR3 similarity clusters by expanded TCRs significantly exceeded that of controls. Those TCRs sitting above 1 in 1000 frequency stayed the same with DPC sensitization.

The sequence came from a young woman with alopecia areata. Some clones in this sample may be carry-over from other donors' samples. The input for sequencing was whole blood, taken in connection with sensitization to the hapten diphenylcyclopropenone (DPC). The V gene is TRBV6-5, the J gene TRBJ2-6; D gene unclear. CDR3 nucleotides: TGTGCCAGCAGTTACTTTTCTGGGGCCAACGTCCTGACTTTC. Translated: CASSYFSGANVLTF.